Listed here are 2 T cell receptor beta chains from one sample, sequenced in a study of blood T cell dynamics during melanoma immunotherapy. Noted time point: pre-treatment baseline. Profiling relied on immunoSEQ multiplex PCR, and the TCRdb table lists in-frame clones only, not all of them. The data show roughly 9,700 clones, 80% to 90% seen once. Specimen: blood, collected from a patient treated with checkpoint blockade. The receptors derive from a human donor with melanoma.

The gene calls are TRBV18 and TRBJ2-2; no clear D. V lost 0 bases and J 0 bases, leaving 8 bases between the germline ends. Germline CDR1 is KGHSH and CDR2 is LQKENI. The CDR3 extends over 16 amino acids. CDR3 DNA sequence: TGTGCCAGCTCACCACCACAGATACCGAACACCGGGGAGCTGTTTTTT. It is translated as CASSPPQIPNTGELFF.

The chain employs TRBV19 and TRBJ1-3; 7 positions match TRBD1. The CDR3 spans 16 residues. V lost 3 bases, J lost 0 bases, and 5 bases stayed unmatched. The germline CDR1 and CDR2 sequences are LNHDA and SQIVND (reference sequence). CDR3 bases: TGTGCCAGTAGTATGCGAGGGGGCGTCTCTGGAAACACCATATATTTT. Translating gives CASSMRGGVSGNTIYF.